The T cell receptor (beta chain) under discussion was sequenced for a study of T cells in Graves' hyperthyroidism and ophthalmopathy. With V trimmed by 3 bases and J by 2 bases, 4 bases remained unmatched. In germline, CDR1 is SNHLY, CDR2 FYNNEI. CDR3 length: 15 residues. This clonotype was seen ten or more times. TCR beta CDR3 regions were amplified from RNA transcripts. Primed by the HTBI set, a first-round RT-PCR was run on the TCR CDR3. TCRdb re-called the multiplex PCR reads with MiXCR, one entry per CDR3 protein. Among approximately 410,000 distinct CDR3 sequences listed, roughly 15% were seen once.

Input material: blood. This sequence joins TRBV2 and TRBJ1-5; 7 bases map to TRBD1. The source is a man younger than 35 with Graves' ophthalmopathy. Here the CDR3 reads CASSDQGVGNQPQHF. The CDR3 coding sequence is TGTGCCAGCAGTGACCAGGGGGTTGGCAATCAGCCCCAGCATTTT.